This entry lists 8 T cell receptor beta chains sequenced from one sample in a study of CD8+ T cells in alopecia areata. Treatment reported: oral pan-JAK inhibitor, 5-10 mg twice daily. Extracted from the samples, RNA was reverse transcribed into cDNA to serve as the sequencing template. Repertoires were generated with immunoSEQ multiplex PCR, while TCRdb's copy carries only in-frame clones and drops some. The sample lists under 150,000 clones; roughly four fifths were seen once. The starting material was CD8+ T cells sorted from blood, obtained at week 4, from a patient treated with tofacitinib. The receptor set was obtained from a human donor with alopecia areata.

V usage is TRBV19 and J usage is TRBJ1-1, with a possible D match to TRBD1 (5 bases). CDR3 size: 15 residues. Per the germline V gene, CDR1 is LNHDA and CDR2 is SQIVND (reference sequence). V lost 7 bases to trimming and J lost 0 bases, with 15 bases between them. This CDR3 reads CASNPTVYLNTEAFF. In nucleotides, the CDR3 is TGTGCCAGTAATCCGACAGTCTATTTGAACACTGAAGCTTTCTTT.

In DNA form, the CDR3 reads TGCAGCGTTAGGACTAGGGGGGACAATGAGCAGTTCTTC. Translating gives CSVRTRGDNEQFF. The V gene is TRBV29-1, the J gene TRBJ2-1; maybe TRBD2 (7 bases). CDR1 is SQVTM and CDR2 is ANQGSEA in the germline V gene. The CDR3 runs to 13 residues. The V end was cut by 5 bases, the J end by 5 bases, with 13 bases between.

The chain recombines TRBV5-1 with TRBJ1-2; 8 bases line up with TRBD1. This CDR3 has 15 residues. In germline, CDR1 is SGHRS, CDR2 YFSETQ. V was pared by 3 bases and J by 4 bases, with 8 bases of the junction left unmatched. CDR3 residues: CASSSYTGGGYGYTF. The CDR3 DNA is TGCGCCAGCAGCTCCTATACAGGGGGTGGCTATGGCTACACCTTC.

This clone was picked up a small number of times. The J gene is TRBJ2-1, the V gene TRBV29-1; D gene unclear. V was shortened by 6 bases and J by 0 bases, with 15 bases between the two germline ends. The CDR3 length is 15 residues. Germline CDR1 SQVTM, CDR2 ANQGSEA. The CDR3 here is CSVLPEKVSYNEQFF. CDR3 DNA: TGCAGCGTCCTGCCCGAAAAAGTCTCCTACAATGAGCAGTTCTTC.

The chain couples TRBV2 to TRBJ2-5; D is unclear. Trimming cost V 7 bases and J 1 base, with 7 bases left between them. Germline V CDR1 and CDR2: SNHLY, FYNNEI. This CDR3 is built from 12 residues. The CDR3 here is CASIGLQETQYF. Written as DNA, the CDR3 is TGTGCCAGCATTGGTCTCCAAGAGACCCAGTACTTC.

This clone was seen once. The CDR3 here is CAWSAGRGQETQYF. For the CDR3, the DNA is TGTGCCTGGAGTGCGGGCAGGGGGCAAGAGACCCAGTACTTC. The chain couples TRBV30 to TRBJ2-5, with 7 positions matching TRBD1. V gave up 1 base and J gave up 2 bases; unmatched junction bases: 4. The CDR3 sequence is 14 residues long. CDR1 is GTSNPN, CDR2 SVGIG, per germline (reference sequence).

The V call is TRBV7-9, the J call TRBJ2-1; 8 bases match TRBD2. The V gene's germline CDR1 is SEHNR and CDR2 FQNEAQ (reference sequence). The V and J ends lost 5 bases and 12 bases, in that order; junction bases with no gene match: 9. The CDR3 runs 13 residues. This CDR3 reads CASSLLTSVRQFF. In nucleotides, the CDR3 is TGTGCCAGCAGCCTACTGACTAGCGTCCGGCAGTTCTTC.

This CDR3 is CASSYARTVSYEQYF. In DNA, the CDR3 is TGTGCCAGCAGTTACGCACGGACAGTCTCCTACGAGCAGTACTTC. V usage is TRBV6-5 and J usage is TRBJ2-7, with D perhaps TRBD1 (6 bases). V lost 2 bases and J lost 0, with 11 bases in between. This CDR3 spans 15 amino acids. Germline-derived CDR1 and CDR2 are MNHEY and SVGAGI.